Listed below are T cell receptor beta chains from one sample, sequenced in a study of blood T cell repertoires in COVID-19. Assay used: immunoSEQ multiplex PCR; TCRdb lists only in-frame clones, some missing. The sample holds about 190,000 clones; roughly four fifths are singletons and the top ten take approximately 15%. Sequenced input: peripheral blood. These receptors were obtained from a man aged 50 to 59 who had recovered from COVID-19. Each CDR3 is given with its conserved first and last residue. D genes are given only for firm matches. Expanded clones get a size class; other rows say once, few or many, or leave the size out.

v_gene	abundance	j_gene	d_gene	CDR3aa	CDR3nt
TRBV15	NA	TRBJ1-5	TRBD1	CATSRDRTGFRPQHF	TGTGCCACCAGCAGAGATCGGACAGGGTTTCGGCCCCAGCATTTT
TRBV27	NA	TRBJ1-5	NA	CASSLSRFYPNQPQHF	TGTGCCAGCAGTTTATCGAGGTTTTACCCCAATCAGCCCCAGCATTTT
TRBV30	NA	TRBJ1-1	NA	CAWSARSGTEAFF	TGTGCCTGGAGTGCCAGATCGGGAACTGAAGCTTTCTTT
TRBV6-6	once	TRBJ2-3	TRBD2	CASRRGLAGGLNTDTQYF	TGTGCCAGCAGACGAGGACTAGCGGGAGGACTTAACACAGATACGCAGTATTTT
TRBV4-1	NA	TRBJ2-7	TRBD1	CASSQSSGTGGFSEQYF	TGCGCCAGCAGCCAAAGCTCCGGGACAGGGGGCTTCAGCGAGCAGTACTTC
TRBV5-4	NA	TRBJ2-7	NA	CASSTNRDNEQYF	TGTGCCAGCAGCACCAACAGGGATAACGAGCAGTACTTC
TRBV27	few	TRBJ1-6	NA	CASSFSSGGNWGYNSPLHF	TGTGCCAGCAGTTTCTCGTCGGGCGGGAACTGGGGATATAATTCACCCCTCCACTTT
TRBV7-9	NA	TRBJ2-7	NA	CASSLGPLYEQYF	TGTGCCAGCAGCTTGGGCCCTCTTTACGAGCAGTACTTC
TRBV29-1	once	TRBJ1-2	NA	CSVEDSMIRQANYGYTF	TGCAGCGTTGAAGATTCGATGATTCGGCAGGCTAACTATGGCTACACCTTC
TRBV7-8	NA	TRBJ1-6	NA	CASSLGGISSYNSPLHF	TGTGCCAGCAGCTTAGGAGGGATAAGCTCCTATAATTCACCCCTCCACTTT
TRBV28	NA	TRBJ2-5	NA	CASSFSAVSGQETQYF	TGTGCCAGCAGTTTTTCCGCTGTGAGCGGCCAAGAGACCCAGTACTTC
TRBV30	NA	TRBJ2-3	TRBD1	CAWSRLGQTGDTQYF	TGTGCCTGGAGTCGCCTGGGACAGACGGGGGATACGCAGTATTTT
TRBV29-1	NA	TRBJ2-6	TRBD2	CSVEPGGSGANVLTF	TGCAGCGTTGAACCGGGGGGCTCTGGGGCCAACGTCCTGACTTTC
TRBV19	NA	TRBJ2-2	NA	CASSIAATSPGELFF	TGTGCCAGTAGTATAGCCGCGACTAGTCCCGGGGAGCTGTTTTTT
TRBV6-5	NA	TRBJ2-3	TRBD1	CASGGTGTTDTQYF	TGTGCCAGTGGGGGGACAGGGACTACAGATACGCAGTATTTT
TRBV19	NA	TRBJ2-2	TRBD2	CASRPRTSLAGELFF	TGTGCCTCACGACCTCGGACTAGCCTCGCCGGGGAGCTGTTTTTT
TRBV7-8	few	TRBJ2-2	TRBD2	CASRLAGDTGELFF	TGTGCCAGCAGACTAGCGGGAGACACCGGGGAGCTGTTTTTT
TRBV9	NA	TRBJ1-2	TRBD1	CASSVGQGGPYGYTF	TGTGCCAGCAGCGTCGGACAGGGGGGGCCCTATGGCTACACCTTC
TRBV9	once	TRBJ2-3	NA	CASSAGSQGIPDTQYF	TGTGCCAGCAGCGCGGGCTCTCAGGGGATCCCAGATACGCAGTATTTT
TRBV5-4	NA	TRBJ1-2	NA	CASSIGINNYGYTF	TGTGCCAGCAGCATCGGGATAAATAACTATGGCTACACCTTC
TRBV28	NA	TRBJ2-1	TRBD2	CASGRAGASYNEQFF	TGTGCCAGCGGAAGAGCGGGGGCCTCTTACAATGAGCAGTTCTTC
TRBV4-2	NA	TRBJ1-1	TRBD1	CASSQDSTGVVNTEAFF	TGTGCCAGCAGCCAAGACTCAACAGGGGTCGTGAACACTGAAGCTTTCTTT
TRBV4-2	NA	TRBJ2-3	NA	CASSQETAVALSTDTQYF	TGTGCCAGCAGCCAAGAGACAGCCGTGGCCTTAAGCACAGATACGCAGTATTTT
TRBV7-8	NA	TRBJ2-7	TRBD2	CASSLGLAGEGSYEQYF	TGTGCCAGCAGCTTGGGACTAGCGGGAGAGGGGTCCTACGAGCAGTACTTC
TRBV27	NA	TRBJ1-2	NA	CASSLSGQGYGYTF	TGTGCCAGCAGTTTATCGGGGCAGGGATATGGCTACACCTTC
TRBV24-1	NA	TRBJ2-1	NA	CATQKSDRFYNEQFF	TGTGCCACCCAAAAATCCGACAGGTTTTACAATGAGCAGTTCTTC
TRBV6-5	NA	TRBJ2-2	NA	CASSYRGTGELFF	TGTGCCAGCAGTTACAGGGGGACCGGGGAGCTGTTTTTT
TRBV30	NA	TRBJ1-5	NA	CAWKGTGGLHGSSNQPQHF	TGTGCCTGGAAAGGTACCGGAGGGCTACATGGCTCTAGCAATCAGCCCCAGCATTTT
TRBV4-3	NA	TRBJ2-3	TRBD2	CASSQKTSGGDTQYF	TGCGCCAGCAGCCAAAAGACTAGCGGGGGAGATACGCAGTATTTT
TRBV28	NA	TRBJ1-5	NA	CASSLASIEGLAQHF	TGTGCCAGCAGTTTAGCCAGCATAGAGGGTCTGGCCCAGCATTTT
TRBV2	few	TRBJ2-5	TRBD2	CASSESGLAGEETQYF	TGTGCCAGCAGTGAATCTGGGCTAGCGGGAGAAGAGACCCAGTACTTC
TRBV19	NA	TRBJ2-1	TRBD2	CASSMTSGSYNEQFF	TGTGCCAGTAGTATGACTAGCGGGAGCTACAATGAGCAGTTCTTC
TRBV30	NA	TRBJ1-3	NA	CAWSLTGGRSSGNTIYF	TGTGCCTGGAGCCTAACGGGGGGCAGGTCCTCTGGAAACACCATATATTTT
TRBV3-1/TRBV3-2	NA	TRBJ2-6	TRBD1	CASSPFGSSGQVGLGSGANVLTF	TGTGCCAGCAGCCCTTTCGGGTCCTCGGGACAGGTGGGTTTAGGCTCTGGGGCCAACGTCCTGACTTTC
TRBV30	NA	TRBJ2-1	NA	CAWSVSSPSYNEQFF	TGTGCCTGGAGTGTATCCTCCCCCTCCTACAATGAGCAGTTCTTC
TRBV7-9	few	TRBJ1-4	TRBD1	CASSLAGGGEKLFF	TGTGCCAGCAGCTTAGCAGGGGGCGGCGAAAAACTGTTTTTT
TRBV3-1/TRBV3-2	once	TRBJ2-3	TRBD2	CASSQKGAKAGGPDTQYF	TGTGCCAGCAGCCAAAAAGGGGCGAAAGCGGGAGGGCCAGATACGCAGTATTTT
TRBV5-1	NA	TRBJ2-2	NA	CASRYRTTVNTGELFF	TGCGCCAGCAGATACAGGACAACTGTGAACACCGGGGAGCTGTTTTTT
TRBV6-5	NA	TRBJ1-1	TRBD1	CASSPTRGQLIAFF	TGTGCCAGCAGTCCCACTAGGGGGCAACTTATAGCTTTCTTT
TRBV4-1	NA	TRBJ2-7	TRBD2	CASSHGTSGLYEQYF	TGCGCCAGCAGCCACGGGACTAGCGGGCTGTACGAGCAGTACTTC
TRBV2	NA	TRBJ2-1	TRBD2	CASRTTSGRSGYNEQFF	TGTGCCAGCAGAACGACTAGCGGGAGGTCCGGCTACAATGAGCAGTTCTTC
TRBV29-1	NA	TRBJ2-7	TRBD1	CSAGTGFLEQYF	TGCAGCGCCGGGACAGGGTTTTTGGAGCAGTACTTC